Listed below are T cell receptor beta chains from one sample, sequenced in a study of tumor-infiltrating lymphocytes in primary liver carcinoma. TCRdb re-called the multiplex PCR reads with MiXCR, one entry per CDR3 protein. This table holds approximately 30,000 distinct CDR3 sequences, roughly 78% found once. Sequencing used liver tumor tissue from sampling region 3. The source of these receptors is a woman aged 25 to 39 with primary liver carcinoma and hepatitis B virus infection. Both conserved end residues are part of each CDR3. The D gene is left open where the match is weak. Size is stated for part of the rows, as once, few or many counts, or as a class when the clone is expanded.

CDR3nt: TGCGCCAGCAGCCCGAATGGCGGGCTAGCGGGAGGAAATGGGCAGTTCTTC
CDR3aa: CASSPNGGLAGGNGQFF
v_gene: TRBV4-3
abundance: few
d_gene: TRBD2
j_gene: TRBJ2-1

CDR3nt: TGTGCCAGCAGCCCGTGGGACAGGTGGAATGGGCAGTTCTTC
CDR3aa: CASSPWDRWNGQFF
v_gene: TRBV7-3
abundance: NA
d_gene: TRBD1
j_gene: TRBJ2-1

CDR3nt: TGCGCCAGCAACCAAGGTTGGGTGACCAAAAACATTCAGTACTTC
CDR3aa: CASNQGWVTKNIQYF
v_gene: TRBV4-3
abundance: NA
d_gene: NA
j_gene: TRBJ2-4

CDR3nt: TGTACTAGCAGCTTAGATCTTACAGGGCCATACGAGCAGTACTTC
CDR3aa: CTSSLDLTGPYEQYF
v_gene: TRBV11-2
abundance: NA
d_gene: NA
j_gene: TRBJ2-7

CDR3nt: TGTGCCAGCAGTTCCACAGGGGACACTGAAGCTTTCTTT
CDR3aa: CASSSTGDTEAFF
v_gene: TRBV12-3/TRBV12-4
abundance: medium-sized
d_gene: TRBD1
j_gene: TRBJ1-1

CDR3nt: NA
CDR3aa: CSVVGRGANIMTF
v_gene: TRBV29-1
abundance: NA
d_gene: NA
j_gene: TRBJ2-6

CDR3nt: TGTGACGGCGCTAGCGGGAGTAGGAATGAGCAGTTCTTT
CDR3aa: CDGASGSRNEQFF
v_gene: TRBV11-3
abundance: NA
d_gene: TRBD2
j_gene: TRBJ2-1

CDR3nt: TGTGCCAGCAGCCCCGGGACTAGCAGGTACAATGAGCAGTCCTTT
CDR3aa: CASSPGTSRYNEQSF
v_gene: TRBV11-2
abundance: NA
d_gene: TRBD2
j_gene: TRBJ2-1

CDR3nt: TGTGCCAGCGGGACCGGGAACGGCTACGAGCAGTACTTC
CDR3aa: CASGTGNGYEQYF
v_gene: TRBV6-1
abundance: few
d_gene: NA
j_gene: TRBJ2-7

CDR3nt: TGTGCCAGCAGCCGGTCGACTAGCGGGTTAGAAAATGAGCAGTACTTC
CDR3aa: CASSRSTSGLENEQYF
v_gene: TRBV11-2
abundance: NA
d_gene: TRBD2
j_gene: TRBJ2-7

CDR3nt: TGTCCCAGTAGGGGGCCCCGAATGGACGAAAGACTGTTTTTT
CDR3aa: CPSRGPRMDERLFF
v_gene: TRBV9
abundance: NA
d_gene: TRBD1
j_gene: TRBJ1-4

CDR3nt: TGCAACGCCCTAAGGGATTACATTGAGCAGTTCTTC
CDR3aa: CNALRDYIEQFF
v_gene: TRBV29-1
abundance: NA
d_gene: NA
j_gene: TRBJ2-1

CDR3nt: TGTGCCAGCAGCTTAGCAATGGGGAGAGGGAGCACAGATACGCAGTATTTT
CDR3aa: CASSLAMGRGSTDTQYF
v_gene: TRBV11-2
abundance: many
d_gene: NA
j_gene: TRBJ2-3

CDR3nt: TGCAGTGCTAGGGAACATCCCGAGCAGTACTTC
CDR3aa: CSAREHPEQYF
v_gene: TRBV20-1
abundance: few
d_gene: NA
j_gene: TRBJ2-7

CDR3nt: TGTGCCAGCAGTTTGACCGGGACAGGGGGGAAGACCCAGTACTTC
CDR3aa: CASSLTGTGGKTQYF
v_gene: TRBV11-2
abundance: many
d_gene: TRBD1
j_gene: TRBJ2-5

CDR3nt: TGTGCCAGCAGGGGGGCGGTCGGAGGTCCTAACTATGGCTACACCTTC
CDR3aa: CASRGAVGGPNYGYTF
v_gene: TRBV6-5
abundance: NA
d_gene: NA
j_gene: TRBJ1-2

CDR3nt: TGTGTCAGCAGCTTAGCCGACCAGCTGGGGAACACAGATACGCAGTATTTT
CDR3aa: CVSSLADQLGNTDTQYF
v_gene: TRBV7-8
abundance: few
d_gene: NA
j_gene: TRBJ2-3

CDR3nt: TGTGCCAGCCGTGTTGACAGGGGGTACATTGAAGCTTTATTT
CDR3aa: CASRVDRGYIEALF
v_gene: TRBV6-1
abundance: NA
d_gene: TRBD1
j_gene: TRBJ1-1

CDR3nt: TGTGCCAGCAGATCGACAACACAAGATACCCAGTACTTC
CDR3aa: CASRSTTQDTQYF
v_gene: TRBV11-2
abundance: NA
d_gene: NA
j_gene: TRBJ2-5

CDR3nt: TGTGCTAGCAGTGAATATGTCGTGGGCAAAGCTTTCTTT
CDR3aa: CASSEYVVGKAFF
v_gene: TRBV25-1
abundance: NA
d_gene: NA
j_gene: TRBJ1-1

CDR3nt: TGCCCCAGCATCCATTCCGGATTAGGGTCGCAGTATTTT
CDR3aa: CPSIHSGLGSQYF
v_gene: TRBV11-2
abundance: once
d_gene: NA
j_gene: TRBJ2-3

CDR3nt: TGTGCCAGCAGCTTAGTAGGGGCGATTTACAATGAGCAGTTCTTC
CDR3aa: CASSLVGAIYNEQFF
v_gene: TRBV11-3
abundance: NA
d_gene: NA
j_gene: TRBJ2-1

CDR3nt: TGTGCCAGCAGTTACTCGACTTACAGGGCTCCCCAAGAGACCCAGTACTTC
CDR3aa: CASSYSTYRAPQETQYF
v_gene: TRBV6-6
abundance: many
d_gene: NA
j_gene: TRBJ2-5

CDR3nt: TGTACCAGCAGTCGACTCCCCCAGGGGAAGGGGGGGTCTGAAGCTTTCTTT
CDR3aa: CTSSRLPQGKGGSEAFF
v_gene: TRBV12-3/TRBV12-4
abundance: once
d_gene: NA
j_gene: TRBJ1-1

CDR3nt: TGTGCCAGCGGCGAGGACACCCAAGTTTGGAACACCCGGGAGCTGTTCTTT
CDR3aa: CASGEDTQVWNTRELFF
v_gene: TRBV6-1
abundance: NA
d_gene: NA
j_gene: TRBJ2-2

CDR3nt: TGCAGCGTTCCCCCCCCTCGGCTGAAGTACAATGGGCAGTTCTTC
CDR3aa: CSVPPPRLKYNGQFF
v_gene: TRBV29-1
abundance: NA
d_gene: NA
j_gene: TRBJ2-1

CDR3nt: TGTGCCAGCAGCTTTAGGGAGGATGATGGCTATACCTTC
CDR3aa: CASSFREDDGYTF
v_gene: TRBV7-9
abundance: NA
d_gene: NA
j_gene: TRBJ1-2

CDR3nt: TGTGCCAGCACAACAGGGGGCAGTAGGACCGGGGAGCTGTTTTTT
CDR3aa: CASTTGGSRTGELFF
v_gene: TRBV6-4
abundance: many
d_gene: TRBD1
j_gene: TRBJ2-2

CDR3nt: TGTGCCAGCAGCTTGGTGGGGGAGGTGAGCACTGAAGCTTTCTTT
CDR3aa: CASSLVGEVSTEAFF
v_gene: TRBV5-6
abundance: medium-sized
d_gene: NA
j_gene: TRBJ1-1

CDR3nt: TGTGCCAGCAGCTTGGGCATCAGTAATTTACCCCTCCACTTT
CDR3aa: CASSLGISNLPLHF
v_gene: TRBV5-5
abundance: NA
d_gene: NA
j_gene: TRBJ1-6

CDR3nt: TGCACCAGCAGCCACACTGAGTTGGTTAATGAGCAGTTCTTC
CDR3aa: CTSSHTELVNEQFF
v_gene: TRBV4-3
abundance: NA
d_gene: NA
j_gene: TRBJ2-1

CDR3nt: TGTGTCATCAGCCAAGATATAGGAGTGGCCTATGGCTACACCTTC
CDR3aa: CVISQDIGVAYGYTF
v_gene: TRBV14
abundance: NA
d_gene: NA
j_gene: TRBJ1-2